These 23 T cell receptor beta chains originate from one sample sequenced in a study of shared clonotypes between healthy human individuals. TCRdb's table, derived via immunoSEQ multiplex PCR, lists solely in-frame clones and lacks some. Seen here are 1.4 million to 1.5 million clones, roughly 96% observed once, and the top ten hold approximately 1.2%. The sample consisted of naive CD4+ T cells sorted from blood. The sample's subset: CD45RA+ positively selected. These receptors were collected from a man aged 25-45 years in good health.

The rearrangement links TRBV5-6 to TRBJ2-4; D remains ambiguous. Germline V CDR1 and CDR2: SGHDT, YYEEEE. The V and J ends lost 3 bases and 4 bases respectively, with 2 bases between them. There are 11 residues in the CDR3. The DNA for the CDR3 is TGTGCCAGCAGCTGGAAAAACATTCAGTACTTC. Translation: CASSWKNIQYF. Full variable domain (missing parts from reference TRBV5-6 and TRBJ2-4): DAGVTQSPTHLIKTRGQQVTLRCSPKSGHDTVSWYQQALGQGPQFIFQYYEEEERQRGNFPDRFSGHQFPNYSSELNVNALLLGDSALYLCASSWKNIQYFGAGTRLSVL.

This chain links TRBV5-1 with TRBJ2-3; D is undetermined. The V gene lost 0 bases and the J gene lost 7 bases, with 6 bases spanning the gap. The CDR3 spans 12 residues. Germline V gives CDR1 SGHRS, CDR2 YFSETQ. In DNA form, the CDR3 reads TGCGCCAGCAGCTTGGAAAAGTATACGCAGTATTTT. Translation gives CASSLEKYTQYF.

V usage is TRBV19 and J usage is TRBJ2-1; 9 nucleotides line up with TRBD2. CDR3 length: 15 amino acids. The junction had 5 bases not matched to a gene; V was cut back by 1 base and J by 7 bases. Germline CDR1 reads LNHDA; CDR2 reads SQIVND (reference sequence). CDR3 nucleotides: TGTGCCAGTAGTATAGGATCCCTAGCGGGAAATGAGCAGTTCTTC. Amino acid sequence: CASSIGSLAGNEQFF.

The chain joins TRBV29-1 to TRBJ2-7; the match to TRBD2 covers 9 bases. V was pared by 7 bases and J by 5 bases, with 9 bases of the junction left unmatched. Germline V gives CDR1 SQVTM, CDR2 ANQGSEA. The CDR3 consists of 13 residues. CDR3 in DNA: TGCAGCGCCAGACTGCCTAGCGGGAACGAGCAGTACTTC. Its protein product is CSARLPSGNEQYF.

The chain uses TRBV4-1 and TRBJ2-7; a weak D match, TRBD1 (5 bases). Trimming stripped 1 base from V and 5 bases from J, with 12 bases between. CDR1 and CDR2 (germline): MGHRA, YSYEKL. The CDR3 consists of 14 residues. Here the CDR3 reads CASSQVVQGNEQYF. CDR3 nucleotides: TGCGCCAGCAGCCAAGTCGTCCAGGGTAACGAGCAGTACTTC.

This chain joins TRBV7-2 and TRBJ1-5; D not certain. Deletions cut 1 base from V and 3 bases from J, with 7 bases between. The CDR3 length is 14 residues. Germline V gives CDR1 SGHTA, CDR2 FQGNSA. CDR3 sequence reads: CASSLVVTNQPQHF. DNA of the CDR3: TGTGCCAGCAGCTTAGTGGTGACCAATCAGCCCCAGCATTTT.

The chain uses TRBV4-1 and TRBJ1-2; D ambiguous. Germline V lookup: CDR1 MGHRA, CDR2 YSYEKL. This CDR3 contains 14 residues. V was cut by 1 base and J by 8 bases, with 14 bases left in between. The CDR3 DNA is TGCGCCAGCAGCCAAGGTCTAGGTTTACTCGGCTACACCTTC. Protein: CASSQGLGLLGYTF.

The CDR3 sequence is CASSEVTDSYNEQFF. The CDR3 bases are TGCGCCAGCAGTGAAGTGACGGACTCATACAATGAGCAGTTCTTC. The gene calls are TRBV10-2 and TRBJ2-1; TRBD2 is a possible D gene (5 bases). This CDR3 comprises 15 residues. V was cut by 3 bases and J by 4 bases, with 13 bases left in between. In germline, CDR1 is WSHSY, CDR2 SAAADI.

CDR3 region: CASSQDPDRGPTGRYF. In DNA, the CDR3 is TGCGCCAGCAGCCAAGACCCGGACAGGGGGCCAACGGGGCGGTATTTT. The rearrangement joins TRBV4-1 to TRBJ2-3, with TRBD1 identical over 11 bases. Germline CDR1 is MGHRA and CDR2 is YSYEKL. The CDR3 covers 16 residues. The V gene end was trimmed by 0 bases and the J gene end by 14 bases; junction bases not matched to a gene: 13.

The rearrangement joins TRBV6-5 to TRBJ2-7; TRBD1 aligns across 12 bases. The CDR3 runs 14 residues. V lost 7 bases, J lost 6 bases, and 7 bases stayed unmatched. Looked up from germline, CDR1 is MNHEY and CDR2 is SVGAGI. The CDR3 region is CASNRRDRGREQYF. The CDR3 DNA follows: TGTGCCAGCAACCGCCGGGACAGGGGGCGCGAGCAGTACTTC.

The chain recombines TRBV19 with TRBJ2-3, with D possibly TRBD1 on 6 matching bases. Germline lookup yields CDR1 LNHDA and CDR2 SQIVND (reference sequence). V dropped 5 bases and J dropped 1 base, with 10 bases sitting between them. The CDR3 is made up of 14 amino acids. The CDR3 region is CASSARQGTDTQYF. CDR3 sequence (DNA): TGTGCCAGTAGTGCCCGACAGGGCACAGATACGCAGTATTTT. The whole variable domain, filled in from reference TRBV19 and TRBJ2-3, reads DGGITQSPKYLFRKEGQNVTLSCEQNLNHDAMYWYRQDPGQGLRLIYYSQIVNDFQKGDIAEGYSVSREKKESFPLTVTSAQKNPTAFYLCASSARQGTDTQYFGPGTRLTVL.

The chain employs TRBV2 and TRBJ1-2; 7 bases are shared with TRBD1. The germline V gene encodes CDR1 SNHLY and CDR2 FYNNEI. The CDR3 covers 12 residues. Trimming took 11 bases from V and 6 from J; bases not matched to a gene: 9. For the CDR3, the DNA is TGTGCCCGGGAACAGGGGCCTGATGGCTACACCTTC. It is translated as CAREQGPDGYTF.

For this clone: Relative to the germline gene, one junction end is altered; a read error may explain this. CDR3 nucleotide sequence: TGTGCCAGCAGCGTAGGCCTCGGCGAGAACCAGTACTTC. Translated: CASSVGLGENQYF. The chain joins TRBV9 to TRBJ2-5; D remains unclear. This CDR3 region has 13 residues. Looked up from germline, CDR1 is SGDLS and CDR2 is YYNGEE. Supplemented by reference TRBV9 and TRBJ2-5, the full variable domain reads DSGVTQTPKHLITATGQRVTLRCSPRSGDLSVYWYQQSLDQGLQFLIQYYNGEERAKGNILERFSAQQFPDLHSELNLSSLELGDSALYFCASSVGLGENQYFGPGTRLLVL.

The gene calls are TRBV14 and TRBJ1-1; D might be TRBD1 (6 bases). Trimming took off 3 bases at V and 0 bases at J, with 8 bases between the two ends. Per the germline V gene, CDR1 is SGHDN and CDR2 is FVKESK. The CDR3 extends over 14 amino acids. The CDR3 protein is CASSQQGMNTEAFF. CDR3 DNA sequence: TGTGCCAGCAGCCAGCAGGGGATGAACACTGAAGCTTTCTTT.

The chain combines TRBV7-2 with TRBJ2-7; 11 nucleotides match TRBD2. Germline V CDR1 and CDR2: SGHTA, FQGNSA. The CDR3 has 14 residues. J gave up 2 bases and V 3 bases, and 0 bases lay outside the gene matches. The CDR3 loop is CASSFSGRAYEQYF. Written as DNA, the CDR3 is TGTGCCAGCAGCTTTAGCGGGAGGGCCTACGAGCAGTACTTC.

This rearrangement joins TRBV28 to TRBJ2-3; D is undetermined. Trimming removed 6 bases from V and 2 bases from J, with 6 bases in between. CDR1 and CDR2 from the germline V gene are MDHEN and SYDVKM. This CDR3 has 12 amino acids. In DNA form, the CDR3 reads TGTGCCAGCAGCCAAGACACAGATACGCAGTATTTT. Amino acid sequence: CASSQDTDTQYF.

As DNA, the CDR3 is TGCGCCAGCAGTGGACTAGCGGGGAACACCGGGGAGCTGTTTTTT. It specifies CASSGLAGNTGELFF. The chain is built from TRBV10-1 and TRBJ2-2; 10 nucleotides match TRBD2. The CDR3 has 15 residues. Looked up from germline, CDR1 is WNHNN and CDR2 is SYGVQD (reference sequence). The ends lost 4 bases at V and 1 base at J; junction bases unmatched: 0.

The DNA of the CDR3 is TGTGCCAGCACCCCGGGGACAGCGAACACCGGGGAGCTGTTTTTT. Translating it yields CASTPGTANTGELFF. The chain employs TRBV6-1 and TRBJ2-2, with 7 bases fitting TRBD1. Germline trimming cut 7 bases from V and 0 bases from J; bases unmatched to any gene: 5. The CDR3 is 15 residues long. Germline assignment: CDR1 MNHNS and CDR2 SASEGT.

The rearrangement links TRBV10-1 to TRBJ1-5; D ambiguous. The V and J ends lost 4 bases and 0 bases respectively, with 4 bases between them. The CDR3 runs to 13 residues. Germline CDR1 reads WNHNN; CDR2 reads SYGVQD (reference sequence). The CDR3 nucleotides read TGCGCCAGCAGTGTTAATAGCAATCAGCCCCAGCATTTT. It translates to CASSVNSNQPQHF.

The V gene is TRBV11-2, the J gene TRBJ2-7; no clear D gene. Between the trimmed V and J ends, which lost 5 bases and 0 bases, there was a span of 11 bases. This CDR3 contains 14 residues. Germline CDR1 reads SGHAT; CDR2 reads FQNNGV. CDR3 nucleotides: TGTGCCAGCAGCCCCGATTACCTCTCCTACGAGCAGTACTTC. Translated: CASSPDYLSYEQYF.

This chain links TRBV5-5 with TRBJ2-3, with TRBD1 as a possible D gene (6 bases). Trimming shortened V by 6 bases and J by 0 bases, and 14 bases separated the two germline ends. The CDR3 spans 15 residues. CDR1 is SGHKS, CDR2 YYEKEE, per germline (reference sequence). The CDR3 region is CASIEGQASTDTQYF. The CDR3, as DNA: TGTGCCAGCATCGAGGGACAAGCTAGCACAGATACGCAGTATTTT.

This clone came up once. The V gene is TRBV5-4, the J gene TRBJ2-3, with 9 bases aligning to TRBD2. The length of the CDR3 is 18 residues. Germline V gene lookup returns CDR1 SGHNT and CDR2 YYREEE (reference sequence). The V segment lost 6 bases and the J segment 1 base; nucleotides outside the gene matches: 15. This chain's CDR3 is CASTSHRGRAQGTDTQYF. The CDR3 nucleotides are TGTGCCAGCACCAGTCACCGCGGGAGGGCCCAGGGCACAGATACGCAGTATTTT.

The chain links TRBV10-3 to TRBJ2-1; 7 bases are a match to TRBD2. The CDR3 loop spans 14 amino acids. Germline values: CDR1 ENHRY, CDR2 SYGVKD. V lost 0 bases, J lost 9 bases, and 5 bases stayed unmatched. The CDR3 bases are TGTGCCATCAGTGAGTCGGGGAGGGAGGCTGAGCAGTTCTTC. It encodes CAISESGREAEQFF.